These 31 T cell receptor beta chains were sequenced from one sample in a study of blood T cell repertoires in COVID-19. The assay was immunoSEQ multiplex PCR, and TCRdb's table has in-frame clones only and misses some. The data show a few hundred thousand clones, with around 87% seen just once and roughly 2% held by the top ten. The sequenced sample was PBMCs or T cells enriched from blood (not recorded which). These receptors all stem from a man aged 35 to 55 in a cohort exposed to, infected with or recovered from COVID-19 (not recorded which).

The chain recombines TRBV10-3 with TRBJ2-7; TRBD1 agrees at 9 bases. The junction had 4 bases not matched to a gene; V was cut back by 4 bases and J by 0 bases. The CDR3 spans 15 residues. Germline assignment: CDR1 ENHRY and CDR2 SYGVKD. The CDR3 reads CAISGGQGYSYEQYF. In nucleotides, the CDR3 is TGTGCCATCAGTGGGGGACAGGGATACTCCTACGAGCAGTACTTC.

CDR3 in DNA: TGCGCCAGCAGCCCCGGACAGAACACTGAAGCTTTCTTT. Its protein product is CASSPGQNTEAFF. The chain couples TRBV5-1 to TRBJ1-1, with a weak D call TRBD1 (5 bases). V was trimmed by 4 bases and J by 1 base, leaving 8 bases between them. The V gene's germline CDR1 is SGHRS and CDR2 YFSETQ. The CDR3 is made up of 13 amino acids.

J is TRBJ1-2 and V is TRBV7-9, with 7 bases that match TRBD1. The CDR3 loop spans 13 amino acids. CDR1 is SEHNR, CDR2 FQNEAQ, per germline (reference sequence). Trimming took 3 bases from V and 4 from J; bases not matched to a gene: 2. Here the CDR3 DNA reads TGTGCCAGCAGCTTGACAGGGTTCTATGGCTACACCTTC. This encodes CASSLTGFYGYTF.

This chain connects TRBV25-1 to TRBJ1-3; D is uncertain. CDR3 size: 16 residues. CDR1 and CDR2 from the germline V gene are MGHDK and SYGVNS. V lost 2 bases to trimming and J lost 0 bases, with 11 bases between them. Written as DNA, the CDR3 is TGTGCCAGCAGTGAAAGCAGGCTACCCTCTGGAAACACCATATATTTT. Its translation: CASSESRLPSGNTIYF.

The V and J genes are TRBV7-9 and TRBJ1-6; 9 bases map to TRBD1. The germline V gene has CDR1 SEHNR and CDR2 FQNEAQ (reference sequence). This CDR3 has 14 residues. J lost 10 bases, V lost 5 bases, and 6 bases had no gene match. The CDR3, as DNA: TGTGCCAGCAGCGCCAACAGGGGGCAATCACCCCTCCACTTT. Translation gives CASSANRGQSPLHF.

The chain links TRBV15 to TRBJ2-7; 7 nucleotides line up with TRBD1. The CDR3 loop spans 17 amino acids. With 4 bases clipped from V and 1 base from J, the junction kept 13 bases outside the gene matches. Per germline, CDR1 LNHNV and CDR2 YYDKDF (reference sequence). The CDR3 reads CATSNSRGRTGSYEQYF. DNA of the CDR3: TGTGCCACCAGCAACTCAAGGGGGCGTACCGGATCCTACGAGCAGTACTTC. The full variable domain, with the rest looked up from reference TRBV15 and TRBJ2-7, is DAMVIQNPRYQVTQFGKPVTLSCSQTLNHNVMYWYQQKSSQAPKLLFHYYDKDFNNEADTPDNFQSRRPNTSFCFLDIRSPGLGDTAMYLCATSNSRGRTGSYEQYFGPGTRLTVT.

The chain combines TRBV28 with TRBJ2-7, with TRBD1 identical over 7 bases. Germline lookup yields CDR1 MDHEN and CDR2 SYDVKM. This CDR3 is 13 amino acids long. The V segment lost 5 bases and the J segment 2 bases; nucleotides outside the gene matches: 3. The CDR3 is CASSTGVAYEQYF. CDR3 in DNA: TGTGCCAGCAGTACAGGGGTAGCCTACGAGCAGTACTTC.

V is TRBV7-9 and J is TRBJ2-1; 10 nucleotides line up with TRBD1. Looked up from germline, CDR1 is SEHNR and CDR2 is FQNEAQ (reference sequence). J was trimmed by 9 bases and V by 4 bases; bases with no gene match: 12. The CDR3 spans 16 residues. CDR3 DNA: TGTGCCAGCAGCTCCATCGGACAGGGGGTACCCGCTGAGCAGTTCTTC. It is translated as CASSSIGQGVPAEQFF.

This chain links TRBV3-1 (or the pseudogene TRBV3-2) with TRBJ1-4, with TRBD1 matching 10 bases. CDR1 and CDR2 (germline): LGHDT, YNNKEL (reference sequence). Unmatched junction bases numbered 9, after V lost 1 base and J lost 7 bases. The CDR3 has 17 amino acids. CDR3 amino acids: CASSQGFSGQGSEKLFF. Here the CDR3 DNA reads TGTGCCAGCAGCCAAGGATTCTCGGGACAGGGGAGTGAAAAACTGTTTTTT.

J is TRBJ1-5 and V is TRBV3-1 (or the pseudogene TRBV3-2); D uncertain. The germline V gene encodes CDR1 LGHDT and CDR2 YNNKEL (reference sequence). The CDR3 has 16 amino acids. V lost 1 base to trimming and J lost 7 bases, with 17 bases between them. This CDR3 is CASSQGLGEVRQPQHF. The CDR3, as DNA: TGTGCCAGCAGCCAAGGACTTGGCGAAGTGAGGCAGCCCCAGCATTTT.

The V and J genes are TRBV3-1 (or the pseudogene TRBV3-2) and TRBJ2-7; D not resolved. V was shortened by 2 bases and J by 5 bases, with 4 bases between the two germline ends. Germline values: CDR1 LGHDT, CDR2 YNNKEL (reference sequence). This CDR3 region has 11 residues. The CDR3 DNA is TGTGCCAGCAGCCAAAGCCACGAGCAGTACTTC. It is translated as CASSQSHEQYF.

The chain employs TRBV3-1 (or the pseudogene TRBV3-2) and TRBJ1-3; no clear D. Germline CDR1 is LGHDT and CDR2 is YNNKEL (reference sequence). Trimming pared 1 base from V and 5 bases from J, leaving 9 bases between. CDR3 length: 14 residues. The CDR3 region is CASSQAGGRNTIYF. In DNA form, the CDR3 reads TGTGCCAGCAGCCAAGCGGGAGGACGAAACACCATATATTTT.

The chain has TRBV9 and TRBJ2-3; D gene unclear. The CDR3 has 15 residues. Trimming removed 0 bases from V and 0 bases from J, with 8 bases in between. Germline V gene lookup returns CDR1 SGDLS and CDR2 YYNGEE. DNA for the CDR3: TGTGCCAGCAGCGTAGGAGCGATTAGCACAGATACGCAGTATTTT. Its translation is CASSVGAISTDTQYF.

The CDR3 protein is CASSQDGAGKETQYF. DNA for the CDR3: TGCGCCAGCAGCCAAGATGGGGCGGGAAAAGAGACCCAGTACTTC. V usage is TRBV4-1 and J usage is TRBJ2-5; weak D call: TRBD2 (6 bases). Germline V gene sequence: CDR1 MGHRA, CDR2 YSYEKL. The V end lost 0 bases, the J end lost 3 bases, and 11 bases lay between the germline ends. The CDR3 length is 15 residues.

The chain has TRBV21-1 and TRBJ2-2; the table's D gene call, TRBD2, was not cross checked with the DNA. TRBV21-1 counts as a pseudogene. The CDR3 runs to 16 residues. CDR3 DNA sequence: TGTGCCAGCAGCATACTAGCGGGAGTTGACACCGGGGAGCTGTTTTTT. It codes for CASSILAGVDTGELFF.

This clone was seen a few times. The chain employs TRBV5-1 and TRBJ2-7; a possible D gene is TRBD1 (5 bases). Trimming took off 5 bases at V and 5 bases at J, with 17 bases between the two ends. Germline V gene sequence: CDR1 SGHRS, CDR2 YFSETQ. The CDR3 extends over 14 amino acids. The CDR3 DNA sequence: TGCGCCAGCAGTGTTTTCGGACAAACAAACGAGCAGTACTTC. It encodes CASSVFGQTNEQYF.

V and J are TRBV5-5 and TRBJ2-6, with D possibly TRBD1 on 6 matching bases. V was clipped by 3 bases and J by 0 bases, with 10 bases between them. This CDR3 has 16 residues. Germline loops: CDR1 SGHKS, CDR2 YYEKEE (reference sequence). The CDR3 sequence is CASSSTGSSGANVLTF. The DNA of the CDR3 is TGTGCCAGCAGCTCCACAGGGAGCTCTGGGGCCAACGTCCTGACTTTC.

The chain carries TRBV9 and TRBJ2-7; D perhaps matches TRBD1 (5 bases). V was trimmed by 0 bases and J by 0 bases, leaving 10 bases between them. CDR3 size: 15 residues. Germline V gene lookup returns CDR1 SGDLS and CDR2 YYNGEE. CDR3 region: CASSVGQSSSYEQYF. The CDR3 DNA is TGTGCCAGCAGCGTAGGACAGTCTAGCTCCTACGAGCAGTACTTC.

V is TRBV30 and J is TRBJ2-7; D is possibly TRBD2 (6 bases). Germline V gives CDR1 GTSNPN, CDR2 SVGIG (reference sequence). V shed 5 bases and J shed 3 bases, with 17 bases lying between them. The CDR3 consists of 14 residues. The CDR3 region is CAWDKAGVSYEQYF. Here the CDR3 DNA reads TGTGCCTGGGATAAAGCGGGCGTTAGCTACGAGCAGTACTTC. Full variable domain (remainder filled in from reference TRBV30 and TRBJ2-7): SQTIHQWPATLVQPVGSPLSLECTVEGTSNPNLYWYRQAAGRGLQLLFYSVGIGQISSEVPQNLSASRPQDRQFILSSKKLLLSDSGFYLCAWDKAGVSYEQYFGPGTRLTVT.

J is TRBJ2-1 and V is TRBV5-1; 11 nucleotides match TRBD2. The ends lost 6 bases at V and 9 bases at J; junction bases unmatched: 8. From germline, CDR1 is SGHRS and CDR2 YFSETQ. CDR3 length: 14 residues. Written as DNA, the CDR3 is TGCGCCAGCACGCCGGGACTAGCGGACGGTGAGCAGTTCTTC. The encoded protein is CASTPGLADGEQFF.

The chain employs TRBV10-1 and TRBJ2-3; D may be TRBD2 (5 bases). Germline V gene sequence: CDR1 WNHNN, CDR2 SYGVQD (reference sequence). This CDR3 has 16 amino acids. The V gene lost 2 bases and the J gene lost 0 bases, with 12 bases spanning the gap. The CDR3 DNA reads TGCGCCAGCAGTGAGGCGACTACCTCTAGCACAGATACGCAGTATTTT. It is translated as CASSEATTSSTDTQYF.

V usage is TRBV5-1 and J usage is TRBJ2-2; tentative D call: TRBD2 (6 bases). CDR1 is SGHRS and CDR2 is YFSETQ in the germline V gene. Trimming took off 5 bases at V and 4 bases at J, with 18 bases between the two ends. This CDR3 contains 16 residues. The CDR3 nucleotides read TGCGCCAGCAGTCAGCAGGCGGGAACGGGCACCGGGGAGCTGTTTTTT. This encodes CASSQQAGTGTGELFF.

This chain uses TRBV29-1 with TRBJ2-1; TRBD1 aligns across 10 bases. V was pared by 4 bases and J by 5 bases, with 8 bases of the junction left unmatched. The CDR3 length is 15 residues. The germline CDR1 and CDR2 sequences are SQVTM and ANQGSEA. The CDR3 bases are TGCAGCGTTGGTAAGGGACAGGGGCCTAACAATGAGCAGTTCTTC. Translated, it gives CSVGKGQGPNNEQFF.

This clone was seen a single time. This sequence joins TRBV5-4 and TRBJ2-3; 11 bases fit TRBD2. The germline V gene encodes CDR1 SGHNT and CDR2 YYREEE (reference sequence). The ends lost 2 bases at V and 4 bases at J; junction bases unmatched: 6. This CDR3 comprises 16 residues. CDR3 sequence (DNA): TGTGCCAGCAGCTTCAACGTAGCGGGAGGGTCAGATACGCAGTATTTT. This codes for CASSFNVAGGSDTQYF.

The rearrangement joins TRBV7-2 to TRBJ2-2; D might be TRBD2 (5 bases). Per germline, CDR1 SGHTA and CDR2 FQGNSA. V lost 2 bases to trimming and J lost 6 bases, with 16 bases between them. The CDR3 covers 16 residues. Here the CDR3 reads CASSLNPPRVAGELFF. The CDR3 DNA is TGTGCCAGCAGCTTAAATCCTCCGAGGGTCGCCGGGGAGCTGTTTTTT.

This chain links TRBV5-1 with TRBJ1-2, with 7 bases that match TRBD1. The ends lost 4 bases at V and 2 bases at J; junction bases unmatched: 8. From germline, CDR1 is SGHRS and CDR2 YFSETQ. The CDR3 runs 15 residues. The CDR3 region has the DNA TGCGCCAGCAGCGAAAAAGGACAGGACAACTATGGCTACACCTTC. This encodes CASSEKGQDNYGYTF.

This chain links TRBV10-3 with TRBJ1-4; D unclear. This CDR3 contains 14 residues. CDR1 and CDR2 from the germline V gene are ENHRY and SYGVKD. Trimming shortened V by 4 bases and J by 7 bases, and 13 bases separated the two germline ends. The DNA of the CDR3 is TGTGCCATCAGTGTAGGAGGGATTGGTGAAAAACTGTTTTTT. This codes for CAISVGGIGEKLFF.

The rearrangement links TRBV28 to TRBJ1-4, with D possibly matching TRBD1 (5 bases). V was trimmed by 2 bases and J by 0 bases, leaving 7 bases between them. The CDR3 loop spans 15 amino acids. Germline CDR1 is MDHEN and CDR2 is SYDVKM. The chain's CDR3 is CASSLGGTTNEKLFF. The CDR3 DNA reads as TGTGCCAGCAGTTTAGGGGGGACAACTAATGAAAAACTGTTTTTT.

This sequence joins TRBV5-1 and TRBJ2-1; TRBD2 matches at 7 bases. V trimming: 5 bases; J trimming: 5 bases; junction bases outside the gene matches: 13. This CDR3 is 16 amino acids long. The V gene's germline CDR1 is SGHRS and CDR2 YFSETQ. The CDR3 region has the DNA TGCGCCAGCAGACTAGCGAGTACAACCGGTAACAATGAGCAGTTCTTC. As protein: CASRLASTTGNNEQFF.

The genes are TRBV2 and TRBJ1-1; 10 bases match TRBD1. V lost 6 bases and J lost 8; bases outside the gene matches: 6. This CDR3 comprises 13 residues. Germline V gene data show CDR1 as SNHLY and CDR2 as FYNNEI. CDR3 in amino acids: CASRGDRGKEAFF. The CDR3 DNA is TGTGCCAGCAGGGGGGACAGGGGAAAAGAAGCTTTCTTT.

This clone has ten or more counts. V gene TRBV10-1 combines with J gene TRBJ2-1; TRBD2 agrees at 8 bases. V was pared by 7 bases and J by 9 bases, with 11 bases of the junction left unmatched. The germline V gene encodes CDR1 WNHNN and CDR2 SYGVQD (reference sequence). This CDR3 is 14 amino acids long. Here the CDR3 DNA reads TGCGCCAGCAAAGGTAGCGGGAACGGCGGTGAGCAGTTCTTC. It is translated as CASKGSGNGGEQFF.